This TCR beta chain was found in a study of cytomegalovirus exposure and HLA in healthy donors. As for the study in general: A previous analysis identified approximately 110 million unique TCR beta sequences derived from roughly 180 million T cells.

Each donor was nominally healthy when sampled (though unrecorded immune exposures were likely). The CDR3 runs to 16 residues. Germline V gene data show CDR1 as MGHRA and CDR2 as YSYEKL. Trimming cost V 6 bases and J 9 bases, with 21 bases left between them. In the case of this clone: Its antigen is unidentified.

Study-wide results and limits: TCR beta sequences reportedly predicted most subjects' HLA-A and HLA-B alleles accurately. Near-uniform donor sequencing depth was presumed by presence/absence analyses.

The PCR made use of 60 Vbeta and 13 Jbeta primers. TCRdb's copy holds only in-frame clones and misses some; the assay was immunoSEQ multiplex PCR. Of 120,000 to 150,000 clones in the sample, 84% were seen once. The source material was PBMCs. The V gene is TRBV4-1, the J gene TRBJ1-6; possible D gene TRBD1, 6 bases. This TCR derives from a boy aged 2-15 years in good health and CMV-seronegative. The CDR3, as DNA: TGCGCCAGCAGTCGTAGCCCAGGGGACGTAAGTTCACCCCTCCACTTT. Its translation: CASSRSPGDVSSPLHF.